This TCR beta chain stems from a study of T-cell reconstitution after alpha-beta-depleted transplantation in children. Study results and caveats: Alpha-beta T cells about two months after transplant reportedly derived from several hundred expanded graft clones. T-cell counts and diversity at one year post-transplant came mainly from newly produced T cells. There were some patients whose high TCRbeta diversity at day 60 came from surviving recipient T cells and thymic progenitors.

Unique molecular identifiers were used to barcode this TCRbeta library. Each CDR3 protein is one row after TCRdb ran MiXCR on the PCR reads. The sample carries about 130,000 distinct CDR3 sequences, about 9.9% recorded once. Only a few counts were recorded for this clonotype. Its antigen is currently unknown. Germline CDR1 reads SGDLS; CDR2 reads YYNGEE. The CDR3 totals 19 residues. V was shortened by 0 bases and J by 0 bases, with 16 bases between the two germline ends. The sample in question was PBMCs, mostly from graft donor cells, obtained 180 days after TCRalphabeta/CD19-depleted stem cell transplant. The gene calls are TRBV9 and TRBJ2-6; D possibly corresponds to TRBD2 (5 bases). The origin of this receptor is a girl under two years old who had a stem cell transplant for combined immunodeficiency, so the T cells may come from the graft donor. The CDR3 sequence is CASSVAPASRHSGANVLTF. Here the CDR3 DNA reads TGTGCCAGCAGCGTAGCTCCGGCTAGCCGGCACTCTGGGGCCAACGTCCTGACTTTC.